This T cell receptor (beta chain) was obtained from a study of blood T cell repertoires in COVID-19 (TCRdb year 2020). About the investigation overall: The collaborator samples originated in the United States, Italy and Spain and spanned the acute and convalescent phases of COVID-19. Nearly every sample came with metadata listing a de-identified subject ID, COVID-19 status, age in years and sex. Where available, HLA class I and class II types were taken from metadata supplied by the sample provider and were not determined by assay-based typing. Deeply sampled blood TCRbeta repertoires from subjects exposed to, actively infected with, or recovered from COVID-19 were included in the dataset. The material from the prospective study consisted of cDNA or gDNA derived from T cells, B-cell-depleted T cells, or PBMCs. The repertoires were released in a freely available public database intended as a resource for research on the immune response to SARS-CoV-2. The samples were drawn from two sources: the first 160 participants of the ongoing ImmuneRACE study, and 1,200 or so subjects contributed by 6 global collaborators. General findings and caveats noted by the study authors: Clinical and demographic metadata were provided uncurated, with the amount varying by source and participant.

A word on this clone: Which antigen it targets is not known. Base qualities were left out, and no much larger clone turns up one base away.

The immunoSEQ Assay, a bias-controlled multiplex PCR, was used to amplify TCRbeta CDR3 regions from genomic DNA. In the paper's pipeline: Nucleated cell counts per sample were estimated from amplification of reference gene primers within the assay. To quantify the absolute abundance of each unique TCRbeta CDR3 rearrangement, sequence reads were collapsed and filtered. For each sample, productive Simpson clonality was calculated as the square root of Simpson's diversity index over productive rearrangements. TCRdb's version of the immuneACCESS table is confined to in-frame rearrangements and falls short of the full clone set. An unresolved V gene accounts for under half of the shortfall where checked; the remainder is of unknown origin. D and trimming were read from the DNA, whereas the V and J calls and clone size are those reported in that table. This sample is represented by roughly 290,000 clones; approximately 84% of them were singletons. 2.1% of the sample goes to the ten largest clones.

Samples from volunteer blood donors who had recovered from COVID-19 were contributed by a second Seattle source. The collaborating institutions used their own protocols to collect whole blood in K2EDTA tubes. For TCRbeta analysis, collaborators shipped samples in one of three forms: frozen whole blood, isolated PBMCs, or DNA extracted from either of those sample types. The CDR3 starts with the cysteine, ends with the phenylalanine, and has 13 residues. This entry keeps only the CDR3 DNA: 39 bases, framed from base 1. Taken from the germline V gene, the CDR1 and CDR2 loops are SGHTA and FQGTGA. V is reduced by 1 base and J by 5 bases, leaving a spacing of 6 bases between them.

The sequencing input was peripheral blood. The chain is made from TRBV7-3 and TRBJ2-1; TRBD1 might be the D gene, on 5 matching bases. The origin of this receptor is a woman aged 25 to 39 who had recovered from COVID-19. This receptor carries the CDR3 CASSLSRDNEQFF. The nucleotides read TGTGCCAGCAGCTTAAGCAGGGACAATGAGCAGTTCTTC.